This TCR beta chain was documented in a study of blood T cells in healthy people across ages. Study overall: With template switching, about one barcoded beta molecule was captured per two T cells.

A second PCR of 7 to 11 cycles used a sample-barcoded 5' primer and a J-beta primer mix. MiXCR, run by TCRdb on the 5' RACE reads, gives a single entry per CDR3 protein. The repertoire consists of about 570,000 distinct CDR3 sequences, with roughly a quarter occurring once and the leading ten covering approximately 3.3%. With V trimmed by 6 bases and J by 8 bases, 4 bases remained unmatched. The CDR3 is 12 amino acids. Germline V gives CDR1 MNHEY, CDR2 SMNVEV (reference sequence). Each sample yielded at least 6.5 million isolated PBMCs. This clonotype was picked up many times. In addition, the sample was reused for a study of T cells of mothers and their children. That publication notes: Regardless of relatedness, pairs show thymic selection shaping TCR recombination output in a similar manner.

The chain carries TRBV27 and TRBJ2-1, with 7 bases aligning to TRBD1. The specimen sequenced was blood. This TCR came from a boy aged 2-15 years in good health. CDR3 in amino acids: CASSPQGYEQFF. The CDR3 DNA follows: TGTGCCAGCAGCCCACAGGGGTATGAGCAGTTCTTC.